The subject of this entry is one T cell receptor (beta chain). Amplification used 60 Vbeta primers and 13 Jbeta primers. Produced via immunoSEQ multiplex PCR; TCRdb's table is partial and in-frame only. Its table records 100,000 to 150,000 clones. The record originates from a study of cytomegalovirus exposure and HLA in healthy donors. This clonotype was sampled from a young man in good health and CMV-seronegative. The sequenced sample consisted of PBMCs.

In DNA, the CDR3 is TGTGCCAGCAGCCCGACAGGCCAAACCTACGAGCAGTACTTC. Protein: CASSPTGQTYEQYF. V usage is TRBV9 and J usage is TRBJ2-7; tentatively, D is TRBD1 (6 bases). The ends were cut back, 4 bases at V and 2 bases at J, with 13 bases in the middle. This CDR3 is 14 amino acids long. The germline gives CDR1 SGDLS, CDR2 YYNGEE.